Listed below are T cell receptor beta chains from one sample, sequenced in a study of blood T cell repertoires in COVID-19. Assay: immunoSEQ multiplex PCR; the TCRdb copy retains only in-frame clones and omits some. The table shows about 280,000 clones, with approximately 83% occurring only once. The sequenced sample was peripheral blood. The receptor source for this set is a woman in her 70s with acute or convalescent COVID-19. The CDR3 runs from the conserved cysteine through the conserved F or W. D genes are given only for firm matches.

.,TRBV5-4,TRBJ1-1,CASSRDLKGSGIF
TRBD1,TRBV5-4,TRBJ2-6,CASSRQGVSGANVLTF
.,TRBV2,TRBJ2-4,CASSEAGTSLDIQYF
TRBD1,TRBV6-5,TRBJ1-6,CASSTGQAKNSPLHF
.,TRBV5-1,TRBJ2-7,CASSLAGGQRSYEQYF
.,TRBV24-1,TRBJ1-3,CATTLSPDSGNTIYF
.,TRBV6-5,TRBJ2-3,CATLLQDTQYF
TRBD1,TRBV19,TRBJ1-5,CASSIWTGGLDQPQHF
TRBD1,TRBV2,TRBJ2-6,CASLRDRAAGANVLTF
TRBD2,TRBV7-2,TRBJ2-7,CASSLTSTSGSYEQYF
.,TRBV18,TRBJ2-2,CASSWTSITNTGELFF
.,TRBV2,TRBJ2-4,CASVRLAKNIQYF
.,TRBV6-6,TRBJ1-1,CRVGERYTEAFF
.,TRBV12-3/TRBV12-4,TRBJ1-2,CASSLGAGDGYTF
TRBD1,TRBV2,TRBJ2-2,CASIPSDRERTGELFF